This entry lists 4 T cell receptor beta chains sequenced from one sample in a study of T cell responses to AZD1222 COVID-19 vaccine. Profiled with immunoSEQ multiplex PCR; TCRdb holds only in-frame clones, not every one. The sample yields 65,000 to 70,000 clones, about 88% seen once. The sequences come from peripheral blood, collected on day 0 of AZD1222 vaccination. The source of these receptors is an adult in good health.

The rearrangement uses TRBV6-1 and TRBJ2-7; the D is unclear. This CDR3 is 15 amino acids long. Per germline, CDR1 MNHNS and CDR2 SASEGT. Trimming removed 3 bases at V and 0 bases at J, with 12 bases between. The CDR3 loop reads CASSEVNWSSYEQYF. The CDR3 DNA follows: TGTGCCAGCAGTGAGGTCAACTGGAGCTCCTACGAGCAGTACTTC.

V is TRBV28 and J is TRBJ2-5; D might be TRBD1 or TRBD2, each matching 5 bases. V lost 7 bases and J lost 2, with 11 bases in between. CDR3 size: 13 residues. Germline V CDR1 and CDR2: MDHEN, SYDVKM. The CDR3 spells CASNSGTQETQYF. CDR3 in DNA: TGTGCCAGCAACTCCGGGACGCAAGAGACCCAGTACTTC.

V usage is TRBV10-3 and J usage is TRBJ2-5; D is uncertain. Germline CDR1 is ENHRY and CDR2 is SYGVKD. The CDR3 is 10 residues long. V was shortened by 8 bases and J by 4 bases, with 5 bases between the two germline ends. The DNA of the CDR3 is TGTGCCATCGGGGTAGAGACCCAGTACTTC. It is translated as CAIGVETQYF.

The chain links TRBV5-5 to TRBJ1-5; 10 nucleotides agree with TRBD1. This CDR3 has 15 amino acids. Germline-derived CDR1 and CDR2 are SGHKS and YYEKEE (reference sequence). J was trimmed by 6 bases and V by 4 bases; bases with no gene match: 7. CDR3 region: CASSPDRGRGQPQHF. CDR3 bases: TGTGCCAGCAGCCCCGACAGGGGGCGAGGTCAGCCCCAGCATTTT.